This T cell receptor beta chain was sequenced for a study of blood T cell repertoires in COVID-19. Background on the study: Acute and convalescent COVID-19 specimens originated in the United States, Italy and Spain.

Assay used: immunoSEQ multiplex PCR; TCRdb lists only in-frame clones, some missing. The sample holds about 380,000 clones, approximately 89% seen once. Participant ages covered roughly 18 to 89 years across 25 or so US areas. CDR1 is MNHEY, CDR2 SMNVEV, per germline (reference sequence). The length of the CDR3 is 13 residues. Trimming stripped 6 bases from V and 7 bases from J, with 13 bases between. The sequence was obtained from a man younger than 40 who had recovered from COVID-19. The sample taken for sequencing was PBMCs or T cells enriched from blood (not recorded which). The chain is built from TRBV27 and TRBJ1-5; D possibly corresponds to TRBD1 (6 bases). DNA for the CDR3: TGTGCCAGCAGCAGACAGGCGAGGCAGCCCCAGCATTTT. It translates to CASSRQARQPQHF.